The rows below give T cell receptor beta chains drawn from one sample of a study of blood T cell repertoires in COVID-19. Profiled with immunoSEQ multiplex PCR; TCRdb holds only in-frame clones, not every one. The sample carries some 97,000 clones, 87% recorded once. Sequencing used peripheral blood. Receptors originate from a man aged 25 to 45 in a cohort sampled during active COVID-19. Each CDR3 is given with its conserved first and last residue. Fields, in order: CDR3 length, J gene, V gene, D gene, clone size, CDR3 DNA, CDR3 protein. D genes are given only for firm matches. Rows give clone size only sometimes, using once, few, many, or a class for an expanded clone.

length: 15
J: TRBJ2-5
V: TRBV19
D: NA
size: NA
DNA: TGTGCCAGTAGTCGATACAATGGAGGGGTGGAAACCCAGTACTTC
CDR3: CASSRYNGGVETQYF

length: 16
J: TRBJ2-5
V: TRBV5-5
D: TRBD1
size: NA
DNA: TGTGCCAGCAGCTTGGGAGCGGGACAGGGCTGGGAGACCCAGTACTTC
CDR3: CASSLGAGQGWETQYF

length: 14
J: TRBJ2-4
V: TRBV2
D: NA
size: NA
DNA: TGTGCCAGCAGTGGGGCAGGGCCTGAAAACATTCAGTACTTC
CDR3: CASSGAGPENIQYF

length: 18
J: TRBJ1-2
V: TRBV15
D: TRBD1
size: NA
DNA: TGTGCCACCAGCAGGTCCGGGACAGGGGGCCCTACAAACTATGGCTACACCTTC
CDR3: CATSRSGTGGPTNYGYTF

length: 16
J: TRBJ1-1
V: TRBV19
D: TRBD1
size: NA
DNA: TGTGCCAGTAGTCCCGGGACAGGGGGCCTGGTAGCTGAAGCTTTCTTT
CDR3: CASSPGTGGLVAEAFF

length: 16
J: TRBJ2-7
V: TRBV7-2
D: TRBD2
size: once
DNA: TGTGCCAGCAGCTTAGGGGCTAGCGGGGGGATCTACGAGCAGTACTTC
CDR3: CASSLGASGGIYEQYF

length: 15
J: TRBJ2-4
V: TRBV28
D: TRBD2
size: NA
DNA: TGTGCCAGCAGCTCTAGCGGGGAAGCCAAAAACATTCAGTACTTC
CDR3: CASSSSGEAKNIQYF

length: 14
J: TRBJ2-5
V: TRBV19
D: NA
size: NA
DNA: TGTGCCAGTAGCCAGGACAGACACCAAGAGACCCAGTACTTC
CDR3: CASSQDRHQETQYF

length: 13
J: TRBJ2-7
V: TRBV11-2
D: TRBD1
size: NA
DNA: TGTGCCAGCGCGACAGGGGGCCGGTACGAGCAGTACTTC
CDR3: CASATGGRYEQYF

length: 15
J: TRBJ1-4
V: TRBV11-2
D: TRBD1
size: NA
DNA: TGTGCCAGCAGCGGGACAGGGAGAGTGGGTGAAAAACTGTTTTTT
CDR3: CASSGTGRVGEKLFF

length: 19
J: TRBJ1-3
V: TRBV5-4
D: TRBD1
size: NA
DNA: TGTGCCAGCAGCCGCCCCGGGACAGGGGCCCTTCTCTCTGGAAACACCATATATTTT
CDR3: CASSRPGTGALLSGNTIYF

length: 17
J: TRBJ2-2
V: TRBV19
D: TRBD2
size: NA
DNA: TGTGCCAGTAGTATTAAGGGACTAGCCCTTATCACCGGGGAGCTGTTTTTT
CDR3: CASSIKGLALITGELFF

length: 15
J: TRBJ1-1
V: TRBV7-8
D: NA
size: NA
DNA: TGTGCCAGCAGCTTAGTGGCAGGGCATATGACTGAAGCTTTCTTT
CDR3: CASSLVAGHMTEAFF

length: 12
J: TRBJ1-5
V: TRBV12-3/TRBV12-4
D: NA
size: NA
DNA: TGTGCCAGCAGTCCAAGCAATCAGCCCCAGCATTTT
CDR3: CASSPSNQPQHF

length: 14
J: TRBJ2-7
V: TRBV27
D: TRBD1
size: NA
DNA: TGTGCCAGCAGTTTAAGAGGGGGCCCCTACGAGCAGTACTTC
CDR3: CASSLRGGPYEQYF

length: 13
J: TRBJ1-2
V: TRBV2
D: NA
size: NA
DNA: TGTGCCAGCAGCACGACAGGCCAAGGAGGCTACACCTTC
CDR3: CASSTTGQGGYTF

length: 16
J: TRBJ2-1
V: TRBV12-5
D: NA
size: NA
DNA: TGTGCTAGTGGTTTGGTACTTGGGGGGATGTACAATGAGCAGTTCTTC
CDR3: CASGLVLGGMYNEQFF

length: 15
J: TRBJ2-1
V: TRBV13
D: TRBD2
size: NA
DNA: TGTGCCAGCATGCTAGCGGGGCCTTCCTACAATGAGCAGTTCTTC
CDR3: CASMLAGPSYNEQFF

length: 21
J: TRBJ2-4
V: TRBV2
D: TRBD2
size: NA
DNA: TGTGCCAGCAGTGAAACCGGGACTAGCGGGGGACATAAACTAGCCAAAAACATTCAGTACTTC
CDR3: CASSETGTSGGHKLAKNIQYF

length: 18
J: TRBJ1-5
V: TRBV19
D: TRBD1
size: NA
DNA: TGTGCCAGTAGTCCACGAGTCTCTTTGACAGGGAGCAATCAGCCCCAGCATTTT
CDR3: CASSPRVSLTGSNQPQHF

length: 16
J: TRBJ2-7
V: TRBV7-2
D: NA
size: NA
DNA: TGTGCCAGCAGCTTAGAACAGGGTCGGATCGCCTACGAGCAGTACTTC
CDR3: CASSLEQGRIAYEQYF

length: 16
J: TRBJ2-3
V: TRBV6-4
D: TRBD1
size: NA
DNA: TGTGCCAGCAGCTCCAACCCGGCTGAGGGGGCGGATACGCAGTATTTT
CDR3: CASSSNPAEGADTQYF

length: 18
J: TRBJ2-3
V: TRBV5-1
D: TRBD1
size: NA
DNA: TGCGCCAGCAGCTTGGGGAGGGGGACAGGGGTCGTCACAGATACGCAGTATTTT
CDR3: CASSLGRGTGVVTDTQYF

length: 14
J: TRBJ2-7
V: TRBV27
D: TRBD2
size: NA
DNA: TGTGCCAGCAGTTCGGGACTAGCGGGGGTCGAGCAGTACTTC
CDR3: CASSSGLAGVEQYF

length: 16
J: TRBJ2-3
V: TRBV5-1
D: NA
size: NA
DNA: TGCGCCAGCTGCTCTTGGGGCAGGGGTCGCACAGATACGCAGTATTTT
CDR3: CASCSWGRGRTDTQYF

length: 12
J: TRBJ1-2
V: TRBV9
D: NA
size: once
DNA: TGTGCCAGCAGCGTAGGGCTCTATGGCTACACCTTC
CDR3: CASSVGLYGYTF

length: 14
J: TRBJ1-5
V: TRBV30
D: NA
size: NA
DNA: TGTGCCTGGAGTGTAGGCAGGGGCAATCAGCCCCAGCATTTT
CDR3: CAWSVGRGNQPQHF

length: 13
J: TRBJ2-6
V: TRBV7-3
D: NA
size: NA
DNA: TGTGCCAGCACCTACTCTGGGGCCAACGTCCTGACTTTC
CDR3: CASTYSGANVLTF

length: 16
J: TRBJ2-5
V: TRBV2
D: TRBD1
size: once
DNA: TGTGCCAGCAGTGCCTGGACAGGGGGCCTCCAAGAGACCCAGTACTTC
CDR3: CASSAWTGGLQETQYF

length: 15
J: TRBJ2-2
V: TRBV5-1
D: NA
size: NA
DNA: TGCGCCAGCAGCTTGACGGTCGCGAACACCGGGGAGCTGTTTTTT
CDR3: CASSLTVANTGELFF

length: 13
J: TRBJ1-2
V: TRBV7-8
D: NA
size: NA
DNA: TGTGCCAGCAGCTCACTAGGGATTTATGGCTACACCTTC
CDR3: CASSSLGIYGYTF

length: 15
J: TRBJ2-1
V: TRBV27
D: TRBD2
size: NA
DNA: TGTGCCAGCAGTGTGACTAGCGGGGTCTACAATGAGCAGTTCTTC
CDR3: CASSVTSGVYNEQFF

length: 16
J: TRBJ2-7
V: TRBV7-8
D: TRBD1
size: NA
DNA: TGTGCCAGCAGCTTAAGCCGGGACAGGCCCTCCTACGAGCAGTACTTC
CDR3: CASSLSRDRPSYEQYF

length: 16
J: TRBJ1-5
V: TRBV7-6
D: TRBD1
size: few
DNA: TGTGCCAGCAGCTTAGGGCCTACAGGGGGAGAATCGCCCCAGCATTTT
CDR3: CASSLGPTGGESPQHF

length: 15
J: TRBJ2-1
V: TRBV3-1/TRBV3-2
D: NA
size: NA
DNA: TGTGCCAGCAGCCAATTTAGCGCGGGCTACAATGAGCAGTTCTTC
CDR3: CASSQFSAGYNEQFF

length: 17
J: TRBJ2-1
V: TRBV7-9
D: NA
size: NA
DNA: TGTGCCAGCAGCTTAGCGCGGGGCTGGGGGATTTGGGATGAGCAGTTCTTC
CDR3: CASSLARGWGIWDEQFF

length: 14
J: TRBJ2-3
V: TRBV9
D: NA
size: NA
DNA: TGTGCCAGTGAAAAAGCGGGCGGCACAGATACGCAGTATTTT
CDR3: CASEKAGGTDTQYF

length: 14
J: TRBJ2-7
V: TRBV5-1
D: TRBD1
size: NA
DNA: TGCGCCAGCAGCTTCCAGACAGGGAACTACGAGCAGTACTTC
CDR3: CASSFQTGNYEQYF

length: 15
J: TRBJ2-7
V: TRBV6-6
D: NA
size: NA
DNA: TGTGCCAGCCGCAAGGGGGGGACAGGCCGCTACGAGCAGTACTTC
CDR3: CASRKGGTGRYEQYF

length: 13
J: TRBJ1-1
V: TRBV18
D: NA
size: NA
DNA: TGTGCCAGCTCTTTACGACTAAACACTGAAGCTTTCTTT
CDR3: CASSLRLNTEAFF

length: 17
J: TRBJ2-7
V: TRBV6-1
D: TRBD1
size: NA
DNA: TGTGCCAGCAGGGAAAGGACAGGGGAGGCTTACTCCTACGAGCAGTACTTC
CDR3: CASRERTGEAYSYEQYF

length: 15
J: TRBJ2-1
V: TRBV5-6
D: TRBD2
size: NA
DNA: TGTGCCAGCAGCTCCGGACTAGCGGGGTACAATGAGCAGTTCTTC
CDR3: CASSSGLAGYNEQFF

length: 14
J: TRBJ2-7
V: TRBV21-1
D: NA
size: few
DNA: TGTGCCAGCAGCATTCCTCTGCGGGTTTACGAGCGGTACTTC
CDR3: CASSIPLRVYERYF

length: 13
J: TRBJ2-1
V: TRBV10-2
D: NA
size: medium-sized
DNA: TGCGCCAGCAGTGGAACAGAGAACAATGAGCAGTTCTTC
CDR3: CASSGTENNEQFF

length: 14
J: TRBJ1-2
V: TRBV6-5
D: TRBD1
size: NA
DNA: TGTGCCAGCAGTAGGCAGGGGGGAAATGATGGCTACACCTTC
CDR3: CASSRQGGNDGYTF

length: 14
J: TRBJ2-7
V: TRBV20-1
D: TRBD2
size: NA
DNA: TGCAGTGCCAGTAATAGCGGGGGGGCACAAGAGCAGTACTTC
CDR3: CSASNSGGAQEQYF

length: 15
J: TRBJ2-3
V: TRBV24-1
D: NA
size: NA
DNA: TGTGCCACCAGTGATGAGGGGACTAGCACAGATACGCAGTATTTT
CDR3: CATSDEGTSTDTQYF

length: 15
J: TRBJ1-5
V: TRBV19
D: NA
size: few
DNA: TGTGCCAGTAACCCTCAGCCAGGGGCAAGTCAGCCCCAGCATTTT
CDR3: CASNPQPGASQPQHF

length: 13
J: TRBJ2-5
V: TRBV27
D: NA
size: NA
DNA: TGTGCCAGCAGTTCGATGGCCCAAGAGACCCAGTACTTC
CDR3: CASSSMAQETQYF

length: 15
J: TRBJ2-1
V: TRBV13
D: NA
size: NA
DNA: TGTGCCAGCAGCTTATATTCACAGGGGAGGAATGAGCAGTTCTTC
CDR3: CASSLYSQGRNEQFF

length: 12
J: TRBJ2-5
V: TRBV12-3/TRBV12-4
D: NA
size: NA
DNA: TGTGCCAGCAGCGTAAACCAAGAGACCCAGTACTTC
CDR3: CASSVNQETQYF

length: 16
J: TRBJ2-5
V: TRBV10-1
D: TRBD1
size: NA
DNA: TGCGCCAGCAGTGAGTCTGGGGGACAGGGGCGAGAGACCCAGTACTTC
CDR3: CASSESGGQGRETQYF

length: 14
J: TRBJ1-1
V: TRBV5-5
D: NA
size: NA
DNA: TGTGCCAGCAGCTTGGACAGGATGAACACTGAAGCTTTCTTT
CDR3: CASSLDRMNTEAFF

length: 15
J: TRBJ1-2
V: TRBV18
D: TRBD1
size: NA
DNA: TGTGCCAGCTCACCAAGGACAGGGGACTCCTATGGCTACACCTTC
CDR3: CASSPRTGDSYGYTF

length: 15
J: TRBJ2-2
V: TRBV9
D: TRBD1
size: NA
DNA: TGTGCCAGCAGCGCTGGGGACAGTAACACCGGGGAGCTGTTTTTT
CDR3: CASSAGDSNTGELFF

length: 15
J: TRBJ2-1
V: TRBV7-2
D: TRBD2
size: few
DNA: TGTGCCAGCAGCTTAGGGGCTAGCGGTTACAATGAGCAGTTCTTC
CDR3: CASSLGASGYNEQFF

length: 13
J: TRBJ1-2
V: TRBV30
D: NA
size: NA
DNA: TGTGCCTGGAGTGTAGAGGCTGCTTATGGCTACACCTTC
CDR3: CAWSVEAAYGYTF